Shown below are 18 T cell receptor beta chains from a single sample sequenced in a study of cytomegalovirus exposure and HLA in healthy donors. The assay was immunoSEQ multiplex PCR, and TCRdb's table has in-frame clones only and misses some. The repertoire consists of over 110,000 clones, with about 90% occurring once and the leading ten covering nearly 3%. Sequencing was done on a sample of PBMCs. The receptors originated from a man between 18 and 35 years old in good health and CMV-seronegative.

The chain is built from TRBV5-1 and TRBJ2-7; TRBD2 is a possible D gene (7 bases). CDR1 is SGHRS, CDR2 YFSETQ, per germline. The CDR3 has 14 residues. Trimming pared 5 bases from V and 7 bases from J, leaving 19 bases between. The CDR3, as DNA: TGCGCCAGCAGTCTACAGGGAGGGTTCGTTGAGCAGTACTTC. This sequence encodes CASSLQGGFVEQYF.

This rearrangement joins TRBV27 to TRBJ1-2; no definite D call. Per the germline V gene, CDR1 is MNHEY and CDR2 is SMNVEV (reference sequence). The CDR3 runs to 14 residues. The V gene lost 4 bases and the J gene lost 4 bases, with 13 bases spanning the gap. The CDR3 reads CASSSRGRGYGYTF. CDR3 sequence (DNA): TGTGCCAGCAGTTCACGGGGTCGGGGCTATGGCTACACCTTC.

The chain links TRBV6-5 to TRBJ2-1; 7 positions agree with TRBD2. With V trimmed by 5 bases and J by 0 bases, 4 bases remained unmatched. Germline assignment: CDR1 MNHEY and CDR2 SVGAGI. The CDR3 has 15 amino acids. CDR3 DNA sequence: TGTGCCAGCAGTCTAGCGGAAAGCTCCTACAATGAGCAGTTCTTC. This gives the protein CASSLAESSYNEQFF.

In DNA form, the CDR3 reads TGTGCCAGCAGCCCCTTCGCGGCAGGGTCCACCGGGGAGCTGTTTTTT. This encodes CASSPFAAGSTGELFF. V gene TRBV9 combines with J gene TRBJ2-2; tentatively, D is TRBD1 (5 bases). The ends were cut back, 4 bases at V and 4 bases at J, with 17 bases in the middle. This CDR3 contains 16 residues. Germline CDR1 is SGDLS and CDR2 is YYNGEE.

The chain links TRBV29-1 to TRBJ1-1; 7 bases map to TRBD1. Germline assignment: CDR1 SQVTM and CDR2 ANQGSEA. The CDR3 length is 13 residues. The junction had 6 bases not matched to a gene; V was cut back by 4 bases and J by 4 bases. For the CDR3, the DNA is TGCAGCGTTGGCCCAGGGGGGCCCACTGAAGCTTTCTTT. Translated, it gives CSVGPGGPTEAFF.

This clone was seen more than once but under ten times. The chain employs TRBV9 and TRBJ2-3; D is unclear. The CDR3 has 13 residues. V lost 0 bases, J lost 8 bases, and 10 bases lay in between. Germline lookup yields CDR1 SGDLS and CDR2 YYNGEE. The CDR3 nucleotides are TGTGCCAGCAGCGTAGACAACAGAGCTACGCAGTATTTT. It codes for CASSVDNRATQYF.

The rearrangement uses TRBV6-1 and TRBJ1-4; D uncertain. Germline CDR1 reads MNHNS; CDR2 reads SASEGT. The CDR3 covers 14 residues. V lost 6 bases to trimming and J lost 10 bases, with 18 bases between them. The CDR3 loop is CASRDTRPEGKLFF. CDR3 sequence (DNA): TGTGCCAGCAGGGATACAAGGCCGGAGGGAAAACTGTTTTTT.

The chain recombines TRBV16 with TRBJ2-7; D possibly corresponds to TRBD1 (5 bases). The CDR3 length is 16 residues. Trimming removed 1 base from V and 3 bases from J, with 16 bases in between. Germline-derived CDR1 and CDR2 are KGHSY and FQNENV. The CDR3 loop reads CASSQFRTGVYYEQYF. CDR3 nucleotide sequence: TGTGCCAGCAGCCAATTTCGAACAGGAGTTTACTACGAGCAGTACTTC.

V is TRBV11-2 and J is TRBJ2-2; D is uncertain. Germline V gene sequence: CDR1 SGHAT, CDR2 FQNNGV. V dropped 2 bases and J dropped 5 bases, with 3 bases sitting between them. This CDR3 has 12 amino acids. The CDR3, as DNA: TGTGCCAGCAGCTTATCTACCGGGGAGCTGTTTTTT. Its translation: CASSLSTGELFF. The complete variable domain, with remaining parts taken from reference TRBV11-2 and TRBJ2-2, reads EAGVAQSPRYKIIEKRQSVAFWCNPISGHATLYWYQQILGQGPKLLIQFQNNGVVDDSQLPKDRFSAERLKGVDSTLKIQPAKLEDSAVYLCASSLSTGELFFGEGSRLTVL.

The genes are TRBV5-6 and TRBJ2-5; TRBD2 might be the D (6 bases). CDR3 length: 15 residues. Looked up from germline, CDR1 is SGHDT and CDR2 is YYEEEE. V was clipped by 4 bases and J by 0 bases, with 13 bases between them. The CDR3 bases are TGTGCCAGCAGCCGCGGGGAGGAGTACCAAGAGACCCAGTACTTC. Translation gives CASSRGEEYQETQYF.

CDR3 DNA sequence: TGTGCCATCAGCCCCACCCGGTATGTGGGCGTAGGGGGTCAGTTCTTC. Amino acids: CAISPTRYVGVGGQFF. V and J are TRBV10-3 and TRBJ2-1; the D gene is possibly TRBD1 (6 bases). Looked up from germline, CDR1 is ENHRY and CDR2 is SYGVKD. Trimming stripped 6 bases from V and 13 bases from J, with 28 bases between. This CDR3 comprises 16 residues.

The V call is TRBV2, the J call TRBJ2-5; the match to TRBD1 covers 7 bases. The V gene's germline CDR1 is SNHLY and CDR2 FYNNEI. V shed 3 bases and J 6 bases; nucleotides not matched to a gene: 10. CDR3 length: 15 amino acids. The chain's CDR3 is CASSDAGTEWKTQYF. Written as DNA, the CDR3 is TGTGCCAGCAGTGACGCCGGGACAGAGTGGAAGACCCAGTACTTC. Variable domain in full (rest from reference TRBV2 and TRBJ2-5): EPEVTQTPSHQVTQMGQEVILRCVPISNHLYFYWYRQILGQKVEFLVSFYNNEISEKSEIFDDQFSVERPDGSNFTLKIRSTKLEDSAMYFCASSDAGTEWKTQYFGPGTRLLVL.

The chain has TRBV6-1 and TRBJ2-7; 7 nucleotides align to TRBD2. V lost 7 bases and J lost 0; bases outside the gene matches: 3. Germline loops: CDR1 MNHNS, CDR2 SASEGT. CDR3 length: 13 residues. In DNA form, the CDR3 reads TGTGCCAGCACGGCGGGGGACTCCTACGAGCAGTACTTC. Protein: CASTAGDSYEQYF.

The CDR3 sequence: CAISGAGEREQYF. For the CDR3, the DNA is TGTGCCATCAGTGGGGCGGGAGAGCGCGAGCAGTACTTC. V gene TRBV10-3 combines with J gene TRBJ2-7; TRBD2 matches 7 bases. Per germline, CDR1 ENHRY and CDR2 SYGVKD. The CDR3 runs to 13 residues. V gave up 4 bases and J gave up 6 bases; unmatched junction bases: 6.

The gene calls are TRBV7-9 and TRBJ2-7; 9 nucleotides line up with TRBD1. The V segment lost 5 bases and the J segment 7 bases; nucleotides outside the gene matches: 15. Germline V gives CDR1 SEHNR, CDR2 FQNEAQ (reference sequence). This CDR3 contains 16 residues. CDR3 amino acids: CASSLSGQGLSREQYF. Here the CDR3 DNA reads TGTGCCAGCAGCCTATCGGGACAGGGACTCAGTAGGGAGCAGTACTTC.

This clone was detected only once. This CDR3 is also generated by other DNA sequences in the sample. The chain carries TRBV28 and TRBJ2-7, with D possibly TRBD1 on 5 matching bases. In germline, CDR1 is MDHEN, CDR2 SYDVKM. The CDR3 is 13 residues long. V lost 2 bases and J 1 base, leaving 6 bases between the germline ends. The CDR3 sequence is CASSLGQSYEQYF. CDR3 nucleotide sequence: TGTGCCAGCAGTTTAGGACAATCCTACGAGCAGTACTTC.

The chain joins TRBV7-2 to TRBJ2-1, with D maybe TRBD2 (7 bases). The CDR3 sequence is 16 residues long. In germline, CDR1 is SGHTA, CDR2 FQGNSA. Trimming stripped 4 bases from V and 5 bases from J, with 18 bases between. The CDR3 here is CASSSLGGGYNNEQFF. DNA for the CDR3: TGTGCCAGCAGCTCGCTGGGGGGGGGCTACAACAATGAGCAGTTCTTC.

The chain recombines TRBV5-1 with TRBJ2-1; weak D call: TRBD2 (6 bases). Trimming pared 0 bases from V and 5 bases from J, leaving 12 bases between. The germline V gene encodes CDR1 SGHRS and CDR2 YFSETQ. This CDR3 spans 15 amino acids. The chain's CDR3 is CASSLAISGNNEQFF. The CDR3 DNA is TGCGCCAGCAGCTTGGCTATTAGCGGCAACAATGAGCAGTTCTTC. Full variable domain (remainder filled in from reference TRBV5-1 and TRBJ2-1): KAGVTQTPRYLIKTRGQQVTLSCSPISGHRSVSWYQQTPGQGLQFLFEYFSETQRNKGNFPGRFSGRQFSNSRSEMNVSTLELGDSALYLCASSLAISGNNEQFFGPGTRLTVL.